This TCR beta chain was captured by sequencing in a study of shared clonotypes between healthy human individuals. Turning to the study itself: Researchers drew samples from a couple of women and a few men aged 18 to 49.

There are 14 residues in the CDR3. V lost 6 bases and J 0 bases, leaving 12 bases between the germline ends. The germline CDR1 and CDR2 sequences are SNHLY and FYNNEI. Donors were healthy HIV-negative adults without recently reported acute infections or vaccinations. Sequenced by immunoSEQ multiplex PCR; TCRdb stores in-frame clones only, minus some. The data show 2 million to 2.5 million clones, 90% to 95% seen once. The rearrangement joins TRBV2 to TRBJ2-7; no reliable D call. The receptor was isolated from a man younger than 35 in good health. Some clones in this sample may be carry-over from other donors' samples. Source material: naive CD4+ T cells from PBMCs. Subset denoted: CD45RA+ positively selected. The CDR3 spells CASRRVEPSYEQYF. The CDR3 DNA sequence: TGTGCCAGCAGACGCGTAGAACCCTCCTACGAGCAGTACTTC.